The 21 T cell receptor beta chains below were found in one sample sequenced in a study of OX40 agonist ivuxolimab in advanced cancers. Measured with immunoSEQ multiplex PCR; TCRdb has only the in-frame clones, and not every one. The data show about 45,000 clones, with 80% seen just once and roughly a tenth held by the top ten. The specimen was CD4+ or CD8+ T cells sorted from blood, collected in a trial of the OX40 agonist ivuxolimab. These receptors all come from an adult with an advanced solid tumor such as melanoma, head and neck, liver or kidney cancer.

This chain links TRBV11-2 with TRBJ2-1; possibly TRBD2 for D (6 bases). Trimming cost V 5 bases and J 6 bases, with 23 bases left between them. CDR3 length equals 17 residues. Germline V lookup: CDR1 SGHAT, CDR2 FQNNGV. CDR3 nucleotides: TGTGCCAGCAGCCCGAGCGCGGGACCAATATCCCTCAATGAGCAGTTCTTC. It yields the protein CASSPSAGPISLNEQFF.

The chain has TRBV5-4 and TRBJ2-6, with D unresolved. Trimming stripped 4 bases from V and 0 bases from J, with 5 bases between. Germline V gene sequence: CDR1 SGHNT, CDR2 YYREEE (reference sequence). The CDR3 is 14 amino acids. Here the CDR3 reads CASSPFSGANVLTF. The CDR3 DNA reads TGTGCCAGCAGCCCCTTCTCTGGGGCCAACGTCCTGACTTTC.

A few counts support this clone. The genes are TRBV30 and TRBJ2-7; D possibly corresponds to TRBD1 (6 bases). The CDR3 contains 14 residues. Germline values: CDR1 GTSNPN, CDR2 SVGIG (reference sequence). Trimming cost V 6 bases and J 0 bases, with 15 bases left between them. Here the CDR3 reads CACPTGKSSYEQYF. CDR3 nucleotides: TGTGCCTGCCCGACAGGAAAAAGCTCCTACGAGCAGTACTTC.

J is TRBJ1-1 and V is TRBV30, with D possibly being TRBD1 (5 bases). V lost 4 bases, J lost 7 bases, and 22 bases lay in between. The CDR3 is made up of 15 amino acids. Germline CDR1 GTSNPN, CDR2 SVGIG (reference sequence). The CDR3 is CAWNVLQGRWSEAFF. The DNA for the CDR3 is TGTGCCTGGAATGTCCTTCAGGGTAGGTGGAGTGAAGCTTTCTTT.

This chain uses TRBV18 with TRBJ1-2; D is perhaps TRBD1 (5 bases). Germline CDR1 is KGHSH and CDR2 is LQKENI. CDR3 size: 13 residues. V dropped 6 bases and J dropped 6 bases, with 14 bases sitting between them. CDR3 residues: CASSTGGKDGYTF. The CDR3 DNA follows: TGTGCCAGCTCTACGGGGGGGAAGGATGGCTACACCTTC.

This rearrangement joins TRBV11-1 to TRBJ2-3, with TRBD1 matching 9 bases. Germline assignment: CDR1 SGHAT and CDR2 FQDESV (reference sequence). V gave up 5 bases and J gave up 4 bases; unmatched junction bases: 16. CDR3 length: 18 residues. DNA for the CDR3: TGTGCCAGCAGCCCATCCGACTTCCGGGACAGGGAGTCAGATACGCAGTATTTT. Encoded protein: CASSPSDFRDRESDTQYF.

With respect to this clone: A junction boundary mismatches the germline segment, possibly from a read error. This chain links TRBV18 with TRBJ2-4; 8 nucleotides match TRBD1. Germline assignment: CDR1 KGHSH and CDR2 LQKENI. This CDR3 comprises 12 residues. The chain's CDR3 is CASSLGQGEFFF. CDR3 in DNA: TGTGCCAGCTCCCTCGGACAGGGAGAATTTTTCTTC.

J is TRBJ1-1 and V is TRBV4-2; 8 bases are a match to TRBD1. The CDR3 length is 15 residues. Germline V gene sequence: CDR1 LGHNA, CDR2 YNFKEQ. The V segment lost 0 bases and the J segment 7 bases; nucleotides outside the gene matches: 7. CDR3 loop: CASSQEGQGTYEAFF. The CDR3 DNA is TGTGCCAGCAGCCAAGAAGGACAGGGAACATATGAAGCTTTCTTT.

The genes are TRBV2 and TRBJ2-1; TRBD2 aligns across 7 bases. V lost 7 bases, J lost 5 bases, and 11 bases stayed unmatched. The V gene's germline CDR1 is SNHLY and CDR2 FYNNEI. The CDR3 loop spans 15 amino acids. The CDR3 DNA reads TGTGCCAGCAATCCTTTTAGCGGGTCTAACAATGAGCAGTTCTTC. Translating it yields CASNPFSGSNNEQFF.

The V gene is TRBV5-1, the J gene TRBJ2-1, with D unresolved. Per germline, CDR1 SGHRS and CDR2 YFSETQ. The V end lost 0 bases, the J end lost 7 bases, and 5 bases lay between the germline ends. The CDR3 totals 12 residues. The CDR3 loop reads CASSLEVNEQFF. In DNA form, the CDR3 reads TGCGCCAGCAGCTTGGAAGTAAATGAGCAGTTCTTC.

By sample share, this clone is medium-sized. V and J are TRBV11-1 and TRBJ2-7; D may be TRBD2 (7 bases). CDR3 size: 14 residues. Germline assignment: CDR1 SGHAT and CDR2 FQDESV (reference sequence). The V end was cut by 4 bases, the J end by 4 bases, with 14 bases between. Here the CDR3 DNA reads TGTGCCAGCAGCTCCGGCGGGGGCGGGTACGAGCAGTACTTC. This codes for CASSSGGGGYEQYF.

The chain carries TRBV7-2 and TRBJ2-1; TRBD1 aligns across 8 bases. CDR3 length: 14 amino acids. J gave up 8 bases and V 4 bases, and 7 bases lay outside the gene matches. Germline-derived CDR1 and CDR2 are SGHTA and FQGNSA. This CDR3 reads CASSYRTGYDEQFF. For the CDR3, the DNA is TGTGCCAGCAGCTACAGGACAGGGTACGATGAGCAGTTCTTC.

The CDR3 protein is CAWSKSSYNSPLHF. The CDR3 DNA follows: TGTGCCTGGAGTAAAAGCTCCTATAATTCACCCCTCCACTTT. The rearrangement uses TRBV30 and TRBJ1-6, with D unresolved. This CDR3 spans 14 amino acids. The germline CDR1 and CDR2 sequences are GTSNPN and SVGIG (reference sequence). V was pared by 2 bases and J by 0 bases, with 5 bases between.

The gene calls are TRBV19 and TRBJ2-5; D perhaps matches TRBD2 (6 bases). Germline V lookup: CDR1 LNHDA, CDR2 SQIVND (reference sequence). The V and J ends lost 3 bases and 5 bases respectively, with 10 bases between them. The CDR3 is made up of 13 amino acids. In nucleotides, the CDR3 is TGTGCCAGTAGTATGAGTGCGGGGGAGACCCAGTACTTC. It specifies CASSMSAGETQYF.

The chain links TRBV4-1 to TRBJ2-7, with 10 bases that match TRBD2. The CDR3 has 14 amino acids. Per germline, CDR1 MGHRA and CDR2 YSYEKL. V lost 4 bases to trimming and J lost 3 bases; unmatched junction nucleotides: 3. CDR3 in DNA: TGCGCCAGCAGCCCGGGACTAGCGAACTACGAGCAGTACTTC. It yields the protein CASSPGLANYEQYF.

The rearrangement links TRBV11-2 to TRBJ1-3; no clear D. CDR3 length: 16 residues. Between the trimmed V and J ends, which lost 1 base and 0 bases, there was a span of 10 bases. CDR1 and CDR2 (germline): SGHAT, FQNNGV. CDR3 DNA sequence: TGTGCCAGCAGCTTAGTGGGTCTGATCTCTGGAAACACCATATATTTT. Amino acid sequence: CASSLVGLISGNTIYF.

The chain has TRBV5-1 and TRBJ2-1, with 9 bases identical to TRBD1. Trimming removed 4 bases from V and 3 bases from J; junction bases left unmatched: 2. Per germline, CDR1 SGHRS and CDR2 YFSETQ. The length of the CDR3 is 14 residues. The CDR3 region has the DNA TGCGCCAGCAGCGAGACAGGGGGCTACAATGAGCAGTTCTTC. Translated: CASSETGGYNEQFF.

This chain connects TRBV13 to TRBJ1-2, with D possibly TRBD1 on 5 matching bases. The CDR3 totals 14 residues. The V end was cut by 3 bases, the J end by 2 bases, with 10 bases between. Germline V gene lookup returns CDR1 PRHDT and CDR2 FYEKMQ (reference sequence). The CDR3 reads CASSLLEGNYGYTF. For the CDR3, the DNA is TGTGCCAGCAGCTTGTTAGAGGGGAACTATGGCTACACCTTC. The full variable domain, rest sourced from reference TRBV13 and TRBJ1-2, is AAGVIQSPRHLIKEKRETATLKCYPIPRHDTVYWYQQGPGQDPQFLISFYEKMQSDKGSIPDRFSAQQFSDYHSELNMSSLELGDSALYFCASSLLEGNYGYTFGSGTRLTVV.

This chain joins TRBV28 and TRBJ2-1, with D perhaps given as TRBD1 or TRBD2 (5 bases each). The V end lost 5 bases, the J end lost 2 bases, and 13 bases lay between the germline ends. The CDR3 contains 15 residues. The germline CDR1 and CDR2 sequences are MDHEN and SYDVKM. The CDR3 bases are TGTGCCAGCAGTGGGGCGGGCACGGCCTACAATGAGCAGTTCTTC. It encodes CASSGAGTAYNEQFF.

This chain uses TRBV6-5 with TRBJ1-2, with D possibly TRBD1 on 5 matching bases. CDR1 is MNHEY and CDR2 is SVGAGI in the germline V gene. V was shortened by 0 bases and J by 14 bases, with 22 bases between the two germline ends. The CDR3 is 15 amino acids. The CDR3 sequence: CASSYSRPRGVSYTF. DNA for the CDR3: TGTGCCAGCAGTTACTCAAGGCCACGGGGGGTGTCGTATACCTTC.

The chain couples TRBV5-1 to TRBJ2-1; D not resolved. Trimming cost V 4 bases and J 6 bases, with 14 bases left between them. The CDR3 extends over 14 amino acids. Germline CDR1 reads SGHRS; CDR2 reads YFSETQ. The CDR3, as DNA: TGCGCCAGCAGCCCCGACTGGCCCCGCAATGAGCAGTTCTTC. Protein: CASSPDWPRNEQFF. The full variable domain, rest sourced from reference TRBV5-1 and TRBJ2-1, is KAGVTQTPRYLIKTRGQQVTLSCSPISGHRSVSWYQQTPGQGLQFLFEYFSETQRNKGNFPGRFSGRQFSNSRSEMNVSTLELGDSALYLCASSPDWPRNEQFFGPGTRLTVL.